This TCR beta chain derives from a study of T cells after yellow fever vaccination. Study-wide background: The fractions with low cell numbers were processed using SMART-Seq v4 Ultra Low Input. Study-wide points: Overall, a small share of clonotypes was seen in both CD4 and CD8 compartments. FACS-sorted repertoires might harbor abundant contaminating clonotypes from the bulk population.

TCRdb independently ran MiXCR on the 5' RACE reads; one entry per CDR3 protein. This sample has about 63,000 distinct CDR3 sequences, with 7.4% found just once. This clonotype appeared many times. Antigen unknown. This CDR3 is built from 14 residues. Germline loops: CDR1 MNHNS, CDR2 SASEGT. Trimming at V came to 5 bases and at J to 3 bases, leaving 1 base not matched to a gene. The origin of this receptor is a man aged 25-45 years who received the YFV17D yellow fever vaccine. The sample consisted of CD8+ T cells sorted from PBMCs, taken 15 days after the yellow fever booster vaccination. The chain uses TRBV6-1 and TRBJ2-1, with 10 positions matching TRBD2. CDR3 nucleotide sequence: TGTGCCAGCAGTCGGACTAGCGGCTACAATGAGCAGTTCTTC. Translation: CASSRTSGYNEQFF.